This TCR beta chain was captured in a study of blood T cell repertoires in COVID-19. Study overall: In each case, the material was cDNA or gDNA derived from T cells, B-cell-depleted T cells, or PBMCs.

This CDR3 comprises 13 residues. V was pared by 1 base and J by 6 bases, with 8 bases between. Germline V CDR1 and CDR2: KGHSH, LQKENI. The table lists this clone with a count of one. Assay used: immunoSEQ multiplex PCR; TCRdb lists only in-frame clones, some missing. Here the sample spans approximately 78,000 clones, around 78% being singletons. The clonotype originates from an elderly woman with acute or convalescent COVID-19. The chain has TRBV18 and TRBJ2-3, with D hard to call. Specimen: peripheral blood. CDR3 sequence (DNA): TGTGCCAGCTCACCACAAGCGTTGGATACGCAGTATTTT. Translated: CASSPQALDTQYF.